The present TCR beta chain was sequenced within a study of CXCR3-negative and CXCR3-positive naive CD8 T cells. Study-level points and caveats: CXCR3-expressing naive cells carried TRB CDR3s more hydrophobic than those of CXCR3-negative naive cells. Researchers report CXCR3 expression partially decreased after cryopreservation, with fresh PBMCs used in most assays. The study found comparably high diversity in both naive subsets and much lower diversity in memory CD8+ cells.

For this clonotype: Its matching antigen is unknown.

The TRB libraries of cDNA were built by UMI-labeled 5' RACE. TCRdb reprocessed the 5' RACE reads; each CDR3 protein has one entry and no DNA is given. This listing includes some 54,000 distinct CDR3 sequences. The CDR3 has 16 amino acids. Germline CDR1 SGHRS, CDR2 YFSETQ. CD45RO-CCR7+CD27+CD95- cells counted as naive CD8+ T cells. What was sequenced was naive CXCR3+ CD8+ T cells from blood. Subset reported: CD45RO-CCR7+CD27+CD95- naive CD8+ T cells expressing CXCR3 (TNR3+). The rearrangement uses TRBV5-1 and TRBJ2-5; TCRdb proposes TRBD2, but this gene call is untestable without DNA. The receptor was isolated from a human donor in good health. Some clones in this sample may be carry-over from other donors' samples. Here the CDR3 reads CASSLERRGAGETQYF.